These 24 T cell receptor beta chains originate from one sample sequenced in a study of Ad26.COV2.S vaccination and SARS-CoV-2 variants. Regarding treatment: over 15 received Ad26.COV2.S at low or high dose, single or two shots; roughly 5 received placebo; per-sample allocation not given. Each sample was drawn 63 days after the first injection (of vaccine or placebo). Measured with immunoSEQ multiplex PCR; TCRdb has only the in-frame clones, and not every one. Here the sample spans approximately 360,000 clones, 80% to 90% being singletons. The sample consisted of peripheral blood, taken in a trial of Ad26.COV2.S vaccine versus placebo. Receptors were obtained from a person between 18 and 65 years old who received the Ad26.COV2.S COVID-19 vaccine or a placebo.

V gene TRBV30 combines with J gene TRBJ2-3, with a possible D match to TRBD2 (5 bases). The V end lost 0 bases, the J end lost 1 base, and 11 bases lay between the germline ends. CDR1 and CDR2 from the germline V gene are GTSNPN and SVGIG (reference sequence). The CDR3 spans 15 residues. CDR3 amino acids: CAWSVPQRRTDTQYF. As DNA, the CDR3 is TGTGCCTGGAGTGTACCCCAGCGGCGCACAGATACGCAGTATTTT.

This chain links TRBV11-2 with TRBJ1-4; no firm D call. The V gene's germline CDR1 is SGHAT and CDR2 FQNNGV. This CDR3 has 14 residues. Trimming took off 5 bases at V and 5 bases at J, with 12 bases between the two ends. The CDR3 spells CASSRRSDNEKLFF. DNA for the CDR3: TGTGCCAGCAGCCGCCGATCTGACAATGAAAAACTGTTTTTT.

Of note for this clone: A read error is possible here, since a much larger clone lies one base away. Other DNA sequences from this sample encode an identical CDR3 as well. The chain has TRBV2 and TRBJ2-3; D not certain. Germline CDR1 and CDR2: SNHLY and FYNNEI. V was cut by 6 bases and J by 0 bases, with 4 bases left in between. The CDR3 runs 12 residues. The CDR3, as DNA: TGTGCCAGCAGCGTTAGCACAGATACGCAGTATTTT. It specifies CASSVSTDTQYF.

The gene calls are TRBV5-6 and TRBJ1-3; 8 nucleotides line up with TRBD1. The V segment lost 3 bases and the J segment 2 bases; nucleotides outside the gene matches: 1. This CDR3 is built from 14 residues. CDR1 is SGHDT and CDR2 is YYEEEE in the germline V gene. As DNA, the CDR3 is TGTGCCAGCAGCTCGACAGGGGCTGGAAACACCATATATTTT. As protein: CASSSTGAGNTIYF.

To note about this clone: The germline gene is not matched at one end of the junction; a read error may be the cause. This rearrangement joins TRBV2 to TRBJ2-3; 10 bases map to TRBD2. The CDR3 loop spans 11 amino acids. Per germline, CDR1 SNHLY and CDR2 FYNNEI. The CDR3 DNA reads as TGTGCCAGCAGTTATGAAGGACTAGCGGATTTT. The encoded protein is CASSYEGLADF. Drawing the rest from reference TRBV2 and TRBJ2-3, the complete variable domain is EPEVTQTPSHQVTQMGQEVILRCVPISNHLYFYWYRQILGQKVEFLVSFYNNEISEKSEIFDDQFSVERPDGSNFTLKIRSTKLEDSAMYFCASSYEGLADFGPGTRLTVL.

For the CDR3, the DNA is TGTGCCAGCAGGTACTTCAATGAGCAGTTCTTC. Protein: CASRYFNEQFF. The chain recombines TRBV2 with TRBJ2-1; no clear D. Germline V lookup: CDR1 SNHLY, CDR2 FYNNEI. V dropped 6 bases and J dropped 6 bases, with 6 bases sitting between them. The CDR3 runs 11 residues.

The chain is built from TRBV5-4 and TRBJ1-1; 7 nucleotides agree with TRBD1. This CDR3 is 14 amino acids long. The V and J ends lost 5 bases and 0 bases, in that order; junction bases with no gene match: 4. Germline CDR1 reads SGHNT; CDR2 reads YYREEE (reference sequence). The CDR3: CASRTGQMNTEAFF. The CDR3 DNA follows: TGTGCCAGCAGAACGGGACAGATGAACACTGAAGCTTTCTTT.

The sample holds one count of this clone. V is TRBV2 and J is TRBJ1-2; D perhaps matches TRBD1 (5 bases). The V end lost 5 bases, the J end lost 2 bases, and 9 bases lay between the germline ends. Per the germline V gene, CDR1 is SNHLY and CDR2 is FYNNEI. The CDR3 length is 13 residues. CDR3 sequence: CASSYSGNYGYTF. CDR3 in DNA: TGTGCCAGCAGTTACTCAGGGAACTATGGCTACACCTTC. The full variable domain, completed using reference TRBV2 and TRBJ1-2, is EPEVTQTPSHQVTQMGQEVILRCVPISNHLYFYWYRQILGQKVEFLVSFYNNEISEKSEIFDDQFSVERPDGSNFTLKIRSTKLEDSAMYFCASSYSGNYGYTFGSGTRLTVV.

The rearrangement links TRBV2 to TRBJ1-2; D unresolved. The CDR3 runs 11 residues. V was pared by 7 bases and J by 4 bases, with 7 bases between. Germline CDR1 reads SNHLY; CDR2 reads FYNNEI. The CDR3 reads CASTDLYGYTF. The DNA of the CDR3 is TGTGCCAGCACAGACCTCTATGGCTACACCTTC.

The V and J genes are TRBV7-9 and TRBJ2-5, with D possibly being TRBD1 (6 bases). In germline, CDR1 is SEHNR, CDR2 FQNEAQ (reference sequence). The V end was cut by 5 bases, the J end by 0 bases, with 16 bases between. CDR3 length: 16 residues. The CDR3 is CASSDPNGQNQETQYF. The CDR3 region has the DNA TGTGCCAGCAGCGATCCAAATGGACAGAACCAAGAGACCCAGTACTTC.

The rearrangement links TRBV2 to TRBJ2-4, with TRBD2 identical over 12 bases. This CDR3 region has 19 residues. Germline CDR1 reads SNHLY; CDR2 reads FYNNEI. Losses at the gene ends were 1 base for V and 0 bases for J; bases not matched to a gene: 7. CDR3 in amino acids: CASSEGTSGESLAKNIQYF. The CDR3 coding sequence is TGTGCCAGCAGTGAAGGGACTAGCGGGGAGAGTCTAGCCAAAAACATTCAGTACTTC.

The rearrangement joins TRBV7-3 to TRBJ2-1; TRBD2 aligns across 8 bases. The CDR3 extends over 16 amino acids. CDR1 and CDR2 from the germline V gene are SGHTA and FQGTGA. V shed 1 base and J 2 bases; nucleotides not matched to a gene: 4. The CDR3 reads CASSLIAGRAYNEQFF. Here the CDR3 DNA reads TGTGCCAGCAGCTTAATAGCGGGAAGGGCCTACAATGAGCAGTTCTTC. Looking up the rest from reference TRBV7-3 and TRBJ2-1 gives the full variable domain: GAGVSQTPSNKVTEKGKYVELRCDPISGHTALYWYRQSLGQGPEFLIYFQGTGAADDSGLPNDRFFAVRPEGSVSTLKIQRTERGDSAVYLCASSLIAGRAYNEQFFGPGTRLTVL.

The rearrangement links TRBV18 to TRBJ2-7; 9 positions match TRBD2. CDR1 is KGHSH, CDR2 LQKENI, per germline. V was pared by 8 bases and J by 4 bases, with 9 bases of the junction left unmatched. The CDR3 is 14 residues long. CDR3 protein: CASAEAGGPYEQYF. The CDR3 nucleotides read TGTGCCAGCGCAGAGGCGGGGGGGCCTTACGAGCAGTACTTC.

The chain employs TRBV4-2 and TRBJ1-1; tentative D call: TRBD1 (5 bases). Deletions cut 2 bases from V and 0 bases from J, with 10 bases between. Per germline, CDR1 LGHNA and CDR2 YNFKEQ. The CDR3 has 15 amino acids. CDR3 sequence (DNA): TGTGCCAGCAGCCAATCGACAGCCATGAACACTGAAGCTTTCTTT. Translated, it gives CASSQSTAMNTEAFF.

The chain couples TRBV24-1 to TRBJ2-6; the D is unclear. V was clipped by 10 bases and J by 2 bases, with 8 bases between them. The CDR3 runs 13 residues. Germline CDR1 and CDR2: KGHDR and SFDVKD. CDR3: CATSQAGANVLTF. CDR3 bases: TGTGCCACGTCCCAAGCTGGGGCCAACGTCCTGACTTTC.

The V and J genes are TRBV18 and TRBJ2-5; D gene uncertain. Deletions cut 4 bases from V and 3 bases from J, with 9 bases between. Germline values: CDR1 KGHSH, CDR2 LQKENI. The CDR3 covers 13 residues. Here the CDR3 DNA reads TGTGCCAGCTCACAGGGTAGGGAAGAGACCCAGTACTTC. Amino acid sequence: CASSQGREETQYF.

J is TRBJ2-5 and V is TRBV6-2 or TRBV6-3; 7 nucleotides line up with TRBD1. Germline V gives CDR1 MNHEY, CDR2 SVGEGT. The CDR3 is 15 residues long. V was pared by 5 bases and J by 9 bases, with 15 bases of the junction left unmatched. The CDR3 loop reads CASSIEATGEVAQYF. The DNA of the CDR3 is TGTGCCAGCAGTATAGAGGCTACAGGGGAAGTAGCCCAGTACTTC.

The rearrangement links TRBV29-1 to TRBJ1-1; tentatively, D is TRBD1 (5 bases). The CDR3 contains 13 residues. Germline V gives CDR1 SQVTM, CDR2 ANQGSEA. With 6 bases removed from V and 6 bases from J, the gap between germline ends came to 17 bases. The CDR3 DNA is TGCAGCGTCGCGGGACTTTTAGCGGCTGAAGCTTTCTTT. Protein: CSVAGLLAAEAFF. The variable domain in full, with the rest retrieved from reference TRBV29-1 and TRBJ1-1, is SAVISQKPSRDICQRGTSLTIQCQVDSQVTMMFWYRQQPGQSLTLIATANQGSEATYESGFVIDKFPISRPNLTFSTLTVSNMSPEDSSIYLCSVAGLLAAEAFFGQGTRLTVV.

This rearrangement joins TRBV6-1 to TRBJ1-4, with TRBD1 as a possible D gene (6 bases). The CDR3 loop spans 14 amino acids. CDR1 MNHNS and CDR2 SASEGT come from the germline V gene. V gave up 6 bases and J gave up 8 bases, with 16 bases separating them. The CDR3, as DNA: TGTGCCAGCAGCTGGCGGGGGCGCGGCGAAAAACTGTTTTTT. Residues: CASSWRGRGEKLFF.

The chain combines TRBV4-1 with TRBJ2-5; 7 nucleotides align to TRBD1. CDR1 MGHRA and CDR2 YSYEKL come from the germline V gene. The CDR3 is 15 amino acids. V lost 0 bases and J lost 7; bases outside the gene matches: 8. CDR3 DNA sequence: TGCGCCAGCAGCCAAGAGGGACAGTTAAGAGGGACCCAGTACTTC. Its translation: CASSQEGQLRGTQYF.

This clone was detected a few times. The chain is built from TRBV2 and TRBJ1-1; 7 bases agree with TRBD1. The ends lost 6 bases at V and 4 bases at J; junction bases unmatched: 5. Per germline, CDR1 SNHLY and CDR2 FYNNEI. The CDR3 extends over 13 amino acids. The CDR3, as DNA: TGTGCCAGCAGCGTACAGGGGAGCACTGAAGCTTTCTTT. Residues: CASSVQGSTEAFF.

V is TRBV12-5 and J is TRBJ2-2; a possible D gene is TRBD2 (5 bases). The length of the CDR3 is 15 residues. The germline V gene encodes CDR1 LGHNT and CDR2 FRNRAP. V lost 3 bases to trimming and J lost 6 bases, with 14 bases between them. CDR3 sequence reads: CASGFLTPGAGELFF. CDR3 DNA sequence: TGTGCTAGTGGTTTTTTGACCCCCGGGGCCGGGGAGCTGTTTTTT.

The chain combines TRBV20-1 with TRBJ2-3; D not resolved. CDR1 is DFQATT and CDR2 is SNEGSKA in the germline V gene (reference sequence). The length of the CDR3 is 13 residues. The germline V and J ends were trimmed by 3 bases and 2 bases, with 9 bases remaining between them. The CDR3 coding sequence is TGCAGTGCTAGTCCTGGGTTCACAGATACGCAGTATTTT. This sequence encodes CSASPGFTDTQYF.

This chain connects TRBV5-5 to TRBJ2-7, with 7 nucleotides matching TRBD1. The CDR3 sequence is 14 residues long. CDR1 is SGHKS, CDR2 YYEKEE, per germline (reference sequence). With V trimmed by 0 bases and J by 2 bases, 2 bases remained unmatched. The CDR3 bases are TGTGCCAGCAGCTTGGCCGGGACAGCCTACGAGCAGTACTTC. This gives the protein CASSLAGTAYEQYF.